Given below is one T cell receptor (beta chain) in context. This record comes from a study of T-cell reconstitution after alpha-beta-depleted transplantation in children. Construction of the TCRbeta library involved unique molecular identifiers. TCRdb reanalysed the PCR reads using MiXCR and keeps one entry per CDR3 protein. The sample lists a few hundred thousand distinct CDR3 sequences; about a tenth were seen once. CDR1 WSHSY and CDR2 SAAADI come from the germline V gene. This CDR3 is 16 amino acids long. V shed 2 bases, J shed 1 base, and the junction held 6 bases outside the gene matches. The chain is built from TRBV10-2 and TRBJ2-7; 9 nucleotides align to TRBD2. Sequencing was performed on PBMCs from the stem cell graft donor, taken from the stem cell graft. The TCR sequence derives from a human donor who donated a stem cell graft to a child with acute lymphoblastic leukemia. DNA of the CDR3: TGCGCCAGCAGTGAGAGCCGCGGGAGGGCTTCCTACGAGCAGTACTTC. Its protein is CASSESRGRASYEQYF.